These 20 T cell receptor beta chains were sequenced from one sample in a study of T cell repertoires in aging, cancer and after chemotherapy. Amplification of TCR beta used genomic DNA extracted from peripheral blood. A mixed TRB-A/B primer pool amplified rearranged TRB by multiplex touch-down PCR. TCRdb called the multiplex PCR reads again in MiXCR, with one record for every CDR3 protein. The table shows thousands of distinct CDR3 sequences, with around a fifth occurring only once. Specimen: blood. The receptors were sampled from a human donor in good health. The donor label of this sample is uncertain.

This clonotype is medium-sized (0.01 to 0.1%) by share. The DNA of the CDR3 is TGTGCCAGTAGTGTCGGGACAGCCACTGAAGCTTTCTTT. This sequence encodes CASSVGTATEAFF. J is TRBJ1-1 and V is TRBV19; the match to TRBD1 covers 7 bases. Losses at the gene ends were 5 bases for V and 4 bases for J; bases not matched to a gene: 4. Per the germline V gene, CDR1 is LNHDA and CDR2 is SQIVND (reference sequence). The CDR3 covers 13 residues. The full variable domain, in which reference TRBV19 and TRBJ1-1 provide the parts outside the CDR3, is DGGITQSPKYLFRKEGQNVTLSCEQNLNHDAMYWYRQDPGQGLRLIYYSQIVNDFQKGDIAEGYSVSREKKESFPLTVTSAQKNPTAFYLCASSVGTATEAFFGQGTRLTVV.

The chain has TRBV6-4 and TRBJ2-3, with D perhaps matching TRBD2 (5 bases). Trimming pared 0 bases from V and 7 bases from J, leaving 14 bases between. The CDR3 is 15 amino acids. The germline CDR1 and CDR2 sequences are MRHNA and SNTAGT. The CDR3 nucleotides are TGTGCCAGCAGTGACTCTGACGGGGAAATTAATACGCAGTATTTT. Amino acids: CASSDSDGEINTQYF.

This clonotype is judged medium-sized. V gene TRBV27 combines with J gene TRBJ2-3, with 9 bases that match TRBD2. The CDR3 spans 15 residues. The trim removed 6 bases at V and 1 base at J, leaving 5 bases unmatched. Germline V CDR1 and CDR2: MNHEY, SMNVEV (reference sequence). Written as DNA, the CDR3 is TGTGCCAGCAGCCATCTAGCGGGACGCACAGATACGCAGTATTTT. Residues: CASSHLAGRTDTQYF.

As concerns this clonotype: A much bigger clone sits one base away, suggesting this may be a read error. V and J are TRBV12-3 or TRBV12-4 and TRBJ2-7; 9 bases match TRBD1. The CDR3 extends over 15 amino acids. This CDR3 reads CANSLGGQGEYEQYF. CDR3 DNA sequence: TGTGCCAACAGTTTAGGGGGACAGGGTGAATACGAGCAGTACTTC.

This clonotype is medium-sized (0.01 to 0.1%). The chain combines TRBV7-2 with TRBJ1-3; D gene unclear. The CDR3 is 14 amino acids. Deletions cut 1 base from V and 8 bases from J, with 12 bases between. The germline V gene encodes CDR1 SGHTA and CDR2 FQGNSA. CDR3 residues: CASSLVGQADTIYF. Here the CDR3 DNA reads TGTGCCAGCAGCTTAGTGGGCCAAGCAGACACCATATATTTT.

This clonotype was picked up a small number of times. The V gene is TRBV6-2 or TRBV6-3, the J gene TRBJ2-1; possible D gene TRBD2, 7 bases. CDR3 size: 14 residues. Germline CDR1 MNHEY, CDR2 SVGEGT. V lost 4 bases and J 10 bases, leaving 17 bases between the germline ends. The CDR3: CASSLGGGAGEQFF. Written as DNA, the CDR3 is TGTGCCAGCAGTTTAGGTGGGGGGGCGGGGGAGCAGTTCTTC.

This clonotype is categorized as medium-sized. The chain employs TRBV5-1 and TRBJ1-4, with D unclear. This CDR3 spans 17 amino acids. Trimming took off 2 bases at V and 4 bases at J, with 18 bases between the two ends. The germline gives CDR1 SGHRS, CDR2 YFSETQ. CDR3 amino acids: CASSLGLREPGNEKLFF. In nucleotides, the CDR3 is TGCGCCAGCAGCTTAGGTCTCAGAGAGCCGGGTAATGAAAAACTGTTTTTT. The entire variable domain, with the rest obtained from reference TRBV5-1 and TRBJ1-4, is as follows: KAGVTQTPRYLIKTRGQQVTLSCSPISGHRSVSWYQQTPGQGLQFLFEYFSETQRNKGNFPGRFSGRQFSNSRSEMNVSTLELGDSALYLCASSLGLREPGNEKLFFGSGTQLSVL.

This clonotype is medium-sized. The chain recombines TRBV14 with TRBJ1-3, with TRBD1 matching over 9 bases. V lost 2 bases to trimming and J lost 7 bases; unmatched junction nucleotides: 12. This CDR3 has 17 amino acids. Germline V gene sequence: CDR1 SGHDN, CDR2 FVKESK. CDR3 DNA: TGTGCCAGCAGCCAATTTCGTCGGGGACAGGGCTCGAACACCATATATTTT. Its protein is CASSQFRRGQGSNTIYF.

Sample share makes this clonotype medium-sized. The rearrangement joins TRBV19 to TRBJ1-5; the D is unclear. The CDR3 loop spans 14 amino acids. The V and J ends lost 6 bases and 1 base respectively, with 10 bases between them. Per germline, CDR1 LNHDA and CDR2 SQIVND (reference sequence). CDR3: CASSFWESNQPQHF. The CDR3 DNA sequence: TGTGCCAGTAGCTTCTGGGAGAGCAATCAGCCCCAGCATTTT. The whole variable domain, filled in from reference TRBV19 and TRBJ1-5, reads DGGITQSPKYLFRKEGQNVTLSCEQNLNHDAMYWYRQDPGQGLRLIYYSQIVNDFQKGDIAEGYSVSREKKESFPLTVTSAQKNPTAFYLCASSFWESNQPQHFGDGTRLSIL.

This clonotype is deemed medium-sized (0.01 to 0.1%). The chain combines TRBV10-3 with TRBJ2-7; D is possibly TRBD1 or TRBD2 (5 bases each). The germline V gene encodes CDR1 ENHRY and CDR2 SYGVKD. The V gene lost 2 bases and the J gene lost 5 bases, with 7 bases spanning the gap. This CDR3 spans 12 amino acids. The CDR3 DNA reads as TGTGCCATCAGTGAGGGGGGTGACGAGCAGTACTTC. Residues: CAISEGGDEQYF.

The chain employs TRBV12-5 and TRBJ2-7; D is perhaps TRBD1 (5 bases). Germline values: CDR1 LGHNT, CDR2 FRNRAP. This CDR3 is 12 amino acids long. The V gene lost 6 bases and the J gene lost 4 bases, with 10 bases spanning the gap. CDR3 nucleotide sequence: TGTGCTAGTGGCATAGGGGTTTACGAGCAGTACTTC. Amino acids: CASGIGVYEQYF.

By frequency in the sample, this clonotype is medium-sized. The rearrangement uses TRBV10-3 and TRBJ2-7, with 8 bases identical to TRBD2. J was trimmed by 5 bases and V by 10 bases; bases with no gene match: 13. The CDR3 loop spans 14 amino acids. The germline V gene encodes CDR1 ENHRY and CDR2 SYGVKD. In DNA form, the CDR3 reads TGTGCCACCAGGGAGTCCGGGGGGGTCCACGAGCAGTACTTC. This encodes CATRESGGVHEQYF.

J is TRBJ2-3 and V is TRBV19, with 13 bases matching TRBD2. Germline lookup yields CDR1 LNHDA and CDR2 SQIVND (reference sequence). CDR3 length: 21 residues. Trimming cost V 3 bases and J 0 bases; bases outside gene matches: 15. The CDR3 protein is CASSMVRTSGGSLTSTDTQYF. In nucleotides, the CDR3 is TGTGCCAGTAGTATGGTCCGGACTAGCGGGGGATCCCTTACTAGCACAGATACGCAGTATTTT.

Note on this clonotype: This may be a read error, as it is one base from a much larger clone. This rearrangement joins TRBV6-1 to TRBJ1-2; the D is unclear. The V end was cut by 6 bases, the J end by 0 bases, with 11 bases between. From germline, CDR1 is MNHNS and CDR2 SASEGT. CDR3 size: 14 residues. The CDR3 is CASSRTFTNYGYTF. DNA of the CDR3: TGTGCCAGCAGCAGAACTTTTACTAACTATGGCTACACCTTC.

V gene TRBV12-3 or TRBV12-4 combines with J gene TRBJ1-6, with 9 bases matching TRBD1. CDR3 length: 14 amino acids. The V gene end was trimmed by 5 bases and the J gene end by 10 bases; junction bases not matched to a gene: 6. CDR3 protein: CASSQTGGRSPLHF. The CDR3 region has the DNA TGTGCCAGCAGTCAGACAGGGGGAAGATCACCCCTCCACTTT.

This clonotype came up a few times. The V and J genes are TRBV7-2 and TRBJ1-4; possibly TRBD1 for D (5 bases). Germline V CDR1 and CDR2: SGHTA, FQGNSA. V was clipped by 1 base and J by 5 bases, with 11 bases between them. The CDR3 length is 15 residues. CDR3 sequence: CASSLVAGWNEKLFF. Written as DNA, the CDR3 is TGTGCCAGCAGCTTAGTTGCAGGGTGGAATGAAAAACTGTTTTTT.

This clonotype has more than one count but fewer than ten. The chain carries TRBV5-1 and TRBJ2-5; D possibly corresponds to TRBD2 (6 bases). Germline V CDR1 and CDR2: SGHRS, YFSETQ. The CDR3 is 14 amino acids. Trimming cost V 5 bases and J 0 bases, with 11 bases left between them. The CDR3 coding sequence is TGCGCCAGCAGGTCCGGGACTTACCAAGAGACCCAGTACTTC. Its translation is CASRSGTYQETQYF.

This clonotype is judged medium-sized. The chain carries TRBV6-1 and TRBJ2-1; unclear D gene. The V and J ends lost 6 bases and 9 bases respectively, with 12 bases between them. CDR3 length: 12 amino acids. Per the germline V gene, CDR1 is MNHNS and CDR2 is SASEGT. The CDR3, as DNA: TGTGCCAGCAGGGTGCAAGAAGGTGAGCAGTTCTTC. Its protein is CASRVQEGEQFF.

This clonotype is large by share. The chain uses TRBV29-1 and TRBJ2-5; 8 nucleotides line up with TRBD1. CDR1 is SQVTM, CDR2 ANQGSEA, per germline. V dropped 6 bases and J dropped 2; count of bases not matched to a gene: 2. The CDR3 length is 12 residues. CDR3 amino acids: CSVRTGQETQYF. In nucleotides, the CDR3 is TGCAGCGTACGGACAGGGCAAGAGACCCAGTACTTC.

Remarks on this clonotype: A much larger clonotype is one base distant, so this may be a read error. CDR3 DNA sequence: TGTGCCAGCAGCTTAGAAGCGGGGGGGGTATACAATAAGCAGTTCTTC. Residues: CASSLEAGGVYNKQFF. J is TRBJ2-1 and V is TRBV7-2, with 10 bases fitting TRBD2. The CDR3 length is 16 residues. In germline, CDR1 is SGHTA, CDR2 FQGNSA.